The rows below give T cell receptor beta chains drawn from one sample of a study of blood T cell repertoires in COVID-19. This table comes from immunoSEQ multiplex PCR, and its TCRdb copy is limited to in-frame clones, with some not included. This sample has about 41,000 clones, with 76% found just once. Material for sequencing was peripheral blood. Receptor source: a man older than 75 with acute or convalescent COVID-19. The CDR3 runs from the conserved cysteine through the conserved F or W. D genes are given only for firm matches.

J gene: TRBJ2-2; V gene: TRBV5-1; D gene: TRBD1; CDR3 protein: CASSEGQSTGELFF; CDR3 DNA: TGCGCCAGCAGCGAGGGACAGAGCACCGGGGAGCTGTTTTTT
J gene: TRBJ1-2; V gene: TRBV30; D gene: TRBD1; CDR3 protein: CAWSTGVPPYGYTF; CDR3 DNA: TGTGCCTGGAGCACAGGGGTTCCACCCTATGGCTACACCTTC
J gene: TRBJ1-5; V gene: TRBV18; D gene: TRBD1; CDR3 protein: CASSRYLGTGYQPQHF; CDR3 DNA: TGTGCCAGCTCACGCTACCTCGGGACAGGTTATCAGCCCCAGCATTTT
J gene: TRBJ2-7; V gene: TRBV7-9; D gene: TRBD1; CDR3 protein: CASSARDSYEQYF; CDR3 DNA: TGTGCCAGCAGCGCCCGGGACAGCTACGAGCAGTACTTC
J gene: TRBJ1-1; V gene: TRBV28; D gene: TRBD1; CDR3 protein: CASSPIGQGGTEAFF; CDR3 DNA: TGTGCCAGCAGCCCTATTGGACAGGGGGGCACTGAAGCTTTCTTT
J gene: TRBJ2-5; V gene: TRBV25-1; D gene: TRBD1; CDR3 protein: CASSGQGEETQYF; CDR3 DNA: TGTGCCAGCAGTGGACAGGGGGAAGAGACCCAGTACTTC
J gene: TRBJ1-3; V gene: TRBV5-4; D gene: TRBD1; CDR3 protein: CASRLDRAEGNTIYF; CDR3 DNA: TGTGCCAGCAGACTAGACAGGGCTGAGGGAAACACCATATATTTT
J gene: TRBJ2-3; V gene: TRBV5-6; D gene: .; CDR3 protein: CASRPRPANTQYF; CDR3 DNA: TGTGCCAGCAGACCTAGACCGGCTAATACGCAGTATTTT
J gene: TRBJ1-2; V gene: TRBV18; D gene: TRBD1; CDR3 protein: CASSRTGSYGYTF; CDR3 DNA: TGTGCCAGCTCACGGACAGGGTCTTATGGCTACACCTTC
J gene: TRBJ2-2; V gene: TRBV5-6; D gene: .; CDR3 protein: CASSPLLGGDNTGELFF; CDR3 DNA: TGTGCCAGCAGCCCTCTTTTAGGAGGGGACAACACCGGGGAGCTGTTTTTT
J gene: TRBJ2-2; V gene: TRBV2; D gene: .; CDR3 protein: CASSFLLGHRYTGELFF; CDR3 DNA: TGTGCCAGCAGCTTTTTATTGGGACACCGTTACACCGGGGAGCTGTTTTTT
J gene: TRBJ2-1; V gene: TRBV10-3; D gene: .; CDR3 protein: CAISVREPYNEQFF; CDR3 DNA: TGTGCCATCAGTGTTCGCGAACCCTACAATGAGCAGTTCTTC
J gene: TRBJ2-1; V gene: TRBV11-3; D gene: .; CDR3 protein: CASSLRGVDEQFF; CDR3 DNA: TGTGCCAGCAGCTTACGTGGAGTCGATGAGCAGTTCTTC
J gene: TRBJ1-2; V gene: TRBV19; D gene: .; CDR3 protein: CASTTVYGYTF; CDR3 DNA: TGTGCCAGTACAACTGTTTATGGCTACACCTTC
J gene: TRBJ2-2; V gene: TRBV5-4; D gene: .; CDR3 protein: CASSLGSRQDGELFF; CDR3 DNA: TGTGCCAGCAGCTTGGGCTCCCGGCAGGACGGGGAGCTGTTTTTT
J gene: TRBJ2-2; V gene: TRBV7-6; D gene: TRBD1; CDR3 protein: CASTYPTGTGYTGELFF; CDR3 DNA: TGTGCCAGCACCTATCCTACGGGGACAGGGTACACCGGGGAGCTGTTTTTT
J gene: TRBJ1-1; V gene: TRBV11-2; D gene: .; CDR3 protein: CASSLSYETEAFF; CDR3 DNA: TGTGCCAGCAGCTTATCATACGAGACTGAAGCTTTCTTT
J gene: TRBJ2-3; V gene: TRBV9; D gene: .; CDR3 protein: CASSVLGDHSTDTQYF; CDR3 DNA: TGTGCCAGCAGCGTATTGGGAGATCATAGCACAGATACGCAGTATTTT